Here is one T cell receptor beta chain with its context. The method was immunoSEQ multiplex PCR; TCRdb's version includes in-frame clones alone and lacks a portion of them. In the table there are tens of thousands of clones, around nine tenths of which are singletons. These data originate in a study of control samples from healthy donors and cancer patients. The CDR3 is 15 residues long. Germline CDR1 and CDR2: LGHDT and YNNKEL (reference sequence). V lost 4 bases and J lost 4, with 13 bases in between. The chain links TRBV3-1 (or the pseudogene TRBV3-2) to TRBJ2-2; D may be TRBD1 (6 bases). Sequencing was done on a sample of blood. The clonotype was recovered from a man aged 50 to 59 in good health. CDR3 in amino acids: CASSPSDRRTGELFF. CDR3 DNA sequence: TGTGCCAGCAGCCCTTCGGACAGACGCACCGGGGAGCTGTTTTTT.